This T cell receptor (beta chain) came from a study of T cell responses to AZD1222 COVID-19 vaccine (dated by TCRdb to the early 2020s). For the study in its entirety: TCR sequencing covered approximately 230 trial participants: 207 given two doses of AZD1222 and approximately 26 given two doses of MenACWY control vaccine. Trial participants were enrolled by age into subgroups of 18-55, 56-69 and 70-plus years, and around 150, 28 and 57 TCR-sequenced participants, respectively, were included in these subgroups.

Study-wide findings and limitations: Epitopes outside the regions mutated in the B.1.351 and B.1.1.7 variants were reportedly recognized by nearly half of the unique spike-specific TCRs. CD4 TCRs associated with the vaccine covered the entire spike protein, and the dominant responses were in regions 160-218 and 743-854. Conclusions about previously exposed vaccinees are limited, since just five to seven AZD1222 recipients were seropositive for SARS-CoV-2 at baseline. The 56-69-year group was small, and its depth increase did not reach significance, likely because of low power. Because no samples from the day 14 peak response were available, repertoires could be characterized only after the peak T cell response. Most participants were white British and females outnumbered males, and the authors suggested that clonal diversity may have been underestimated. Spike-specific TCR breadth and depth rose significantly after two AZD1222 doses compared with day 0 and with MenACWY recipients.

Relative to germline, V is 1 base shorter and J is 3 bases shorter, with 25 bases between their ends. Looking up the germline V gene yields CDR1 LGHNA and CDR2 YSLEER. The CDR3, cysteine through phenylalanine, is 19 amino acids long. The CDR3 DNA has 57 bases and is translated from base 1. As concerns this clone: Its antigen is not yet known. Within one base of it there is no much larger clone, and no base qualities were kept.

The time point label, as the study defines it: about 28 days (+/-7) after the second vaccine dose. AZD1222 recipients whose second dose came at about 4 weeks and those whose second dose came at about 12 weeks were combined into one group, since spike-specific TCR depth and breadth did not differ between the two schedules. Vaccinee samples came from UK trials COV001 and COV002, including a single-blind randomized controlled phase 2/3 trial of AZD1222 (ChAdOx1 nCoV-19) in healthy adults. For TCRbeta chain sequencing, PBMC samples from trial participants were taken at day 0 and at day 28 after the second dose. The CDR3 regions of human TCRbeta chains were analyzed by immunosequencing. In the original analysis: TCRs in the repertoires were matched against a reference library of SARS-CoV-2-specific TCRs that had been generated with the MIRA antigen-specificity platform. Breadth meant the fraction of unique TCRs that were SARS-CoV-2-associated, whereas depth meant the fraction of total T cells that were SARS-CoV-2-associated. Using the MIRA data, each spike-specific TCR was mapped to the spike region that the TCR reacts to and placed in a CD4 or CD8 class. Log10-transformed breadth and depth values were compared by one-way ANOVA with Sidak's multiple comparisons tests. TCRdb provides this immuneACCESS table in a form limited to in-frame rearrangements. Some clones are lacking; in checked studies, under half of them reflect an unresolved V gene, and why the rest are absent is not known. Clone size and V and J calls were adopted from that table, with D and trimming inferred from the DNA. Across this sample there are 89,000 or so clones, with around 93% seen only once. The ten largest clones take up 25% to 30% of the sample.

Recombination connected TRBV4-3 to TRBJ2-7; the D match is possibly TRBD1 or TRBD2, with 6 bases aligned in each. This clonotype was sampled from an adult who received the AZD1222 COVID-19 vaccine. The specimen was peripheral blood, collected 28 days after the second AZD1222 dose. The DNA sequence is as follows: TGCGCCAGCAGCCAAGTGTGGGGGGCCCGGCTAGCGAGGGGCTACGAGCAGTACTTC. It translates to CASSQVWGARLARGYEQYF.